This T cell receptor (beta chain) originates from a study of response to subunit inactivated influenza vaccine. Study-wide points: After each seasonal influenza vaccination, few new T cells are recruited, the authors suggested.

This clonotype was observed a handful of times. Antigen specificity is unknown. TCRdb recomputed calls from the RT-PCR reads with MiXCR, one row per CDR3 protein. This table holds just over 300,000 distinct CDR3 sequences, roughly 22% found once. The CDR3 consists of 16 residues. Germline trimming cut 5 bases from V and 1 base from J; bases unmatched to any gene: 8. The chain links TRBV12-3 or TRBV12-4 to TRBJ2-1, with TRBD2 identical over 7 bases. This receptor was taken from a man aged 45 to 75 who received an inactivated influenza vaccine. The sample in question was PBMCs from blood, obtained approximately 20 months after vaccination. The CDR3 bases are TGTGCCAGCAGTGGGGAGGCGGGACTATCCTACAATGAGCAGTTCTTC. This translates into CASSGEAGLSYNEQFF.